This TCR beta chain stems from a study of T-cell memory formation after mild COVID-19. Findings of the study overall: CD4+ bias marked clones expanding day 15 to 37, unlike balanced contracting clones. CM and EM subsets held most contracting CD4+ clones; EMRA held CD8+ ones.

A remark on this clonotype: Its antigen remains unknown.

The germline CDR1 and CDR2 sequences are MNHEY and SMNVEV (reference sequence). Trimming at V came to 3 bases and at J to 8 bases, leaving 3 bases not matched to a gene. The CDR3 is made up of 13 amino acids. TCRdb reprocessed the 5' RACE reads with MiXCR, giving one entry per CDR3 protein. The data contain 180,000 or so distinct CDR3 sequences, under 14% of them seen just once; the ten biggest clones take up more than 3.5%. The sequenced sample consisted of PBMCs or a T cell subset sorted from them (not recorded which). The source is a man aged 18 to 30 who had mild COVID-19 (a few samples of this study predate the infection). Cell type and time point are not known. The rearrangement links TRBV27 to TRBJ2-2; 7 nucleotides align to TRBD2. CDR3 in DNA: TGTGCCAGCAGTTTGTCGGGAGGTGGGGAGCTGTTTTTT. Its protein product is CASSLSGGGELFF.